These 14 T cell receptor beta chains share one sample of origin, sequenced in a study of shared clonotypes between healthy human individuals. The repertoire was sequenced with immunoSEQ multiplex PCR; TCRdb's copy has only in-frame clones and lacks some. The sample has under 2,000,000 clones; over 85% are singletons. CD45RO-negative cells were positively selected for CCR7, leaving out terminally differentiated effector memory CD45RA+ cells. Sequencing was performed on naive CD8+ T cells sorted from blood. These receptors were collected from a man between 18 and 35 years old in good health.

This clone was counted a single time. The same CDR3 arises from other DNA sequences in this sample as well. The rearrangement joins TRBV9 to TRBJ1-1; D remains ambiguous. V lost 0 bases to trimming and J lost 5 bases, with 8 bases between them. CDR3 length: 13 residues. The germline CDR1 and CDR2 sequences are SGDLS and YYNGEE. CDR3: CASSVDSGTEAFF. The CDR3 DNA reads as TGTGCCAGCAGCGTAGATTCGGGAACTGAAGCTTTCTTT. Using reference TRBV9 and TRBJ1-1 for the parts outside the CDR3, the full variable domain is DSGVTQTPKHLITATGQRVTLRCSPRSGDLSVYWYQQSLDQGLQFLIQYYNGEERAKGNILERFSAQQFPDLHSELNLSSLELGDSALYFCASSVDSGTEAFFGQGTRLTVV.

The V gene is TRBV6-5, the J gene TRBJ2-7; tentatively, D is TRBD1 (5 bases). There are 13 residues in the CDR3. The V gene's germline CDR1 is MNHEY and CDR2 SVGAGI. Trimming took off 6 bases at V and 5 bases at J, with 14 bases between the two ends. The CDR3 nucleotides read TGTGCCAGCAGCCAGACAGATCATAACGAGCAGTACTTC. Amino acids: CASSQTDHNEQYF.

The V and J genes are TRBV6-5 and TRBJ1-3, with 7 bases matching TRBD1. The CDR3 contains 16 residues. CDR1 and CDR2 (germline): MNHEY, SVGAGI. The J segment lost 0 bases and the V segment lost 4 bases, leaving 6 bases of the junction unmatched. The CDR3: CASSSKTGFSGNTIYF. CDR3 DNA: TGTGCCAGCAGTTCCAAGACAGGGTTCTCTGGAAACACCATATATTTT.

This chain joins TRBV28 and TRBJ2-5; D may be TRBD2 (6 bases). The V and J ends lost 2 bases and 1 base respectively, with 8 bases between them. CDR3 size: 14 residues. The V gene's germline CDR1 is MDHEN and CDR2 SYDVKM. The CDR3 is CASSLAGTQETQYF. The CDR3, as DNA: TGTGCCAGCAGTTTAGCGGGGACCCAAGAGACCCAGTACTTC.

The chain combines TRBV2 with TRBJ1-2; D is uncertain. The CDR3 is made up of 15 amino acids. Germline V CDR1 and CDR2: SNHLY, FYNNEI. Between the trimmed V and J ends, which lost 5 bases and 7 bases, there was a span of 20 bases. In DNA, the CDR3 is TGTGCCAGCAGTCATACGGGTTCCGGAGGAATTGGCTACACCTTC. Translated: CASSHTGSGGIGYTF.

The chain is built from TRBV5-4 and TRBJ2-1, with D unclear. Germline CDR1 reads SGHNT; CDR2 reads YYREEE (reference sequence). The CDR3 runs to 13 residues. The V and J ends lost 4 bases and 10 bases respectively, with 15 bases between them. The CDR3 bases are TGTGCCAGCAGCCCCCCTGGGTTCCAGGAGCAGTTCTTC. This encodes CASSPPGFQEQFF.

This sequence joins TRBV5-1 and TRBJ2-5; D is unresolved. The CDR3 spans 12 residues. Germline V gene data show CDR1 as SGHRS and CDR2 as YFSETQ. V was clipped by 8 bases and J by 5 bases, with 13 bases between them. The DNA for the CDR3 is TGCGCCAGGGCGGAGAGCCAGGAGACCCAGTACTTC. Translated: CARAESQETQYF.

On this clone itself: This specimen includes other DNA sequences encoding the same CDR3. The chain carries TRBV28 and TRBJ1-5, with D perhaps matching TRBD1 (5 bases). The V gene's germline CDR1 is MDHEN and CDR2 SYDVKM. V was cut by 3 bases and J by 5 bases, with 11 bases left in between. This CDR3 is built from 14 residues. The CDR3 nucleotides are TGTGCCAGCAGTTTGCTCCGGGGGGATCAGCCCCAGCATTTT. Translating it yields CASSLLRGDQPQHF.

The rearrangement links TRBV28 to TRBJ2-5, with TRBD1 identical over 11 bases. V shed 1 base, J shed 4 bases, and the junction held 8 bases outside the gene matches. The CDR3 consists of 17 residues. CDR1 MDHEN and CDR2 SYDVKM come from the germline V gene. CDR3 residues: CASSLLHPDRGPETQYF. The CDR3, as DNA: TGTGCCAGCAGTTTATTGCACCCGGACAGGGGGCCAGAGACCCAGTACTTC.

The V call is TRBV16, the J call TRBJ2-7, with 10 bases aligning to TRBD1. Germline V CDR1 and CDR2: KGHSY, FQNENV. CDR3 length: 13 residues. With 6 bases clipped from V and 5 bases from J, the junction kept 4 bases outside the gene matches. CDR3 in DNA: TGTGCCAGCAGAGCGGGACAGGGGAACGAGCAGTACTTC. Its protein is CASRAGQGNEQYF.

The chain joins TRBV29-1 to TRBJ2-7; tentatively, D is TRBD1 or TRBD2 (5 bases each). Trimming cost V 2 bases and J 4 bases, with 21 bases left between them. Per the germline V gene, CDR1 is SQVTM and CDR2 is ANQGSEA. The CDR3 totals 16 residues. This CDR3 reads CSVEYPGPDNGYEQYF. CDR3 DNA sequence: TGCAGCGTTGAATACCCGGGACCTGATAACGGGTACGAGCAGTACTTC.

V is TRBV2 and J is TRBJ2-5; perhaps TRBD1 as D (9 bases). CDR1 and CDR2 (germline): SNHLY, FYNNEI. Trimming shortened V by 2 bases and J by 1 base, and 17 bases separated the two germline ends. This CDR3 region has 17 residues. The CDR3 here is CASSETGGTGFQETQYF. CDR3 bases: TGTGCCAGCAGTGAAACGGGAGGGACAGGGTTCCAAGAGACCCAGTACTTC.

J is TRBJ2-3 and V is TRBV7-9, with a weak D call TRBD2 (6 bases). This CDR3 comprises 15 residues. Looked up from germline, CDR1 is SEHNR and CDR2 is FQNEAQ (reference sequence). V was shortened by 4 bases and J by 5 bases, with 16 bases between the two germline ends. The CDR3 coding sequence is TGTGCCAGCAGCTCGGTAGGCGGGGTGAAAGATACGCAGTATTTT. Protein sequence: CASSSVGGVKDTQYF.

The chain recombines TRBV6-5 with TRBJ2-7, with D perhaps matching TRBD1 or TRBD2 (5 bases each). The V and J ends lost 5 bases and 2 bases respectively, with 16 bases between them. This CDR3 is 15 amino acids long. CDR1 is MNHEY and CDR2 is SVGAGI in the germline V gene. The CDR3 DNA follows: TGTGCCAGCAGTCCGGCCGGGACGCAGGCCTACGAGCAGTACTTC. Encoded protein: CASSPAGTQAYEQYF.